Presented here are 18 T cell receptor beta chains from one specimen sequenced in a study of T cell changes during pregnancy in multiple sclerosis. The table came from immunoSEQ multiplex PCR; TCRdb's copy has only in-frame clones and leaves some out. The data show roughly 120,000 clones, with around nine tenths seen just once and approximately 1.4% held by the top ten. The starting material was peripheral blood, obtained in the third trimester of pregnancy. These receptors all stem from a female donor with multiple sclerosis, enrolled in a pregnancy study.

This clone was observed once. The rearrangement links TRBV5-8 to TRBJ2-1, with D possibly matching TRBD1 (5 bases). The CDR3 runs 16 residues. Trimming removed 1 base from V and 4 bases from J, with 15 bases in between. Germline loops: CDR1 SGHTS, CDR2 YDEGEE. The CDR3 sequence: CASSLIRPGPYNEQFF. Written as DNA, the CDR3 is TGTGCCAGCAGCTTGATTCGACCAGGGCCATACAATGAGCAGTTCTTC. Combining the CDR3 with reference TRBV5-8 and TRBJ2-1 gives the whole variable domain EAGVTQSPTHLIKTRGQQATLRCSPISGHTSVYWYQQALGLGLQFLLWYDEGEERNRGNFPPRFSGRQFPNYSSELNVNALELEDSALYLCASSLIRPGPYNEQFFGPGTRLTVL.

The chain links TRBV4-1 to TRBJ1-2; D is unresolved. Trimming pared 0 bases from V and 2 bases from J, leaving 10 bases between. The CDR3 runs to 15 residues. The germline gives CDR1 MGHRA, CDR2 YSYEKL. The CDR3 DNA reads TGCGCCAGCAGCCAAGATCTACAGCGGAACTATGGCTACACCTTC. Protein: CASSQDLQRNYGYTF.

The chain recombines TRBV5-1 with TRBJ1-4; D is ambiguous. The CDR3 is 14 amino acids. From germline, CDR1 is SGHRS and CDR2 YFSETQ. V was pared by 4 bases and J by 1 base, with 8 bases between. This CDR3 is CASSRTGTNEKLFF. CDR3 DNA sequence: TGCGCCAGCAGCCGGACTGGAACTAATGAAAAACTGTTTTTT.

The V and J genes are TRBV7-9 and TRBJ2-5, with no clear D. V lost 5 bases, J lost 5 bases, and 9 bases lay in between. This CDR3 has 12 amino acids. In germline, CDR1 is SEHNR, CDR2 FQNEAQ (reference sequence). The CDR3 nucleotides read TGTGCCAGCAGCCCCGCGTTGGAGACCCAGTACTTC. This encodes CASSPALETQYF.

V and J are TRBV4-2 and TRBJ1-2, with D unclear. Trimming took 2 bases from V and 10 from J, leaving 23 bases between them. Germline CDR1 and CDR2: LGHNA and YNFKEQ. The CDR3 is 16 amino acids. The CDR3 DNA reads TGTGCCAGCAGCCAAAGTGTGACGGGTTTCCGTGGGTCCTACACCTTC. It specifies CASSQSVTGFRGSYTF.

The chain employs TRBV19 and TRBJ2-2; D remains ambiguous. The CDR3 has 15 amino acids. Germline loops: CDR1 LNHDA, CDR2 SQIVND (reference sequence). V lost 3 bases and J 0 bases, leaving 8 bases between the germline ends. The CDR3 loop reads CASSMRATNTGELFF. The CDR3 nucleotides are TGTGCCAGTAGTATGCGAGCGACGAACACCGGGGAGCTGTTTTTT. Filled out from reference TRBV19 and TRBJ2-2, the complete variable domain reads DGGITQSPKYLFRKEGQNVTLSCEQNLNHDAMYWYRQDPGQGLRLIYYSQIVNDFQKGDIAEGYSVSREKKESFPLTVTSAQKNPTAFYLCASSMRATNTGELFFGEGSRLTVL.

V is TRBV28 and J is TRBJ1-4, with a tentative D call TRBD1 (5 bases). The length of the CDR3 is 13 residues. The germline gives CDR1 MDHEN, CDR2 SYDVKM. Trimming removed 8 bases from V and 3 bases from J, with 10 bases in between. CDR3 DNA sequence: TGTGCCAGCCGGGGGTATTCTAATGAAAAACTGTTTTTT. Amino acids: CASRGYSNEKLFF.

The genes are TRBV7-3 and TRBJ2-1; TRBD1 matches at 8 bases. With V trimmed by 3 bases and J by 12 bases, 7 bases remained unmatched. Germline V gene lookup returns CDR1 SGHTA and CDR2 FQGTGA. The CDR3 runs to 13 residues. The chain's CDR3 is CASSFSGGTGQFF. The CDR3 nucleotides are TGTGCCAGCAGCTTCTCAGGGGGCACAGGGCAGTTCTTC. The full variable domain, rest sourced from reference TRBV7-3 and TRBJ2-1, is GAGVSQTPSNKVTEKGKYVELRCDPISGHTALYWYRQSLGQGPEFLIYFQGTGAADDSGLPNDRFFAVRPEGSVSTLKIQRTERGDSAVYLCASSFSGGTGQFFGPGTRLTVL.

This clone was counted once. The genes are TRBV7-8 and TRBJ1-4, with D uncertain. Trimming removed 5 bases from V and 0 bases from J, with 10 bases in between. The CDR3 is 15 amino acids. Per the germline V gene, CDR1 is SGHVS and CDR2 is FQNEAQ. The CDR3 DNA sequence: TGTGCCAGCAGCCCACAGACGGCAACTAATGAAAAACTGTTTTTT. This sequence encodes CASSPQTATNEKLFF.

The chain carries TRBV5-4 and TRBJ2-1, with D tentatively TRBD1 (5 bases). CDR1 is SGHNT and CDR2 is YYREEE in the germline V gene (reference sequence). This CDR3 is built from 13 residues. V was clipped by 4 bases and J by 4 bases, with 9 bases between them. This chain's CDR3 is CASSRRQYNEQFF. Here the CDR3 DNA reads TGTGCCAGCAGCCGTCGACAGTACAATGAGCAGTTCTTC.

V and J are TRBV28 and TRBJ1-3; TRBD1 matches 8 bases. There are 15 residues in the CDR3. Trimming cost V 6 bases and J 4 bases; bases outside gene matches: 8. Germline CDR1 and CDR2: MDHEN and SYDVKM. CDR3 DNA: TGTGCCAGCAGCCGGGGGACAGGCCGAGGAAACACCATATATTTT. Translated, it gives CASSRGTGRGNTIYF.

V is TRBV9 and J is TRBJ2-3, with 11 positions matching TRBD1. Germline V gene data show CDR1 as SGDLS and CDR2 as YYNGEE. The CDR3 spans 18 residues. V shed 4 bases and J 2 bases; nucleotides not matched to a gene: 12. The CDR3 DNA is TGTGCCAGCAGCACGGGACAGGGGGTTAACTTGGTCACAGATACGCAGTATTTT. The encoded protein is CASSTGQGVNLVTDTQYF.

This chain joins TRBV27 and TRBJ2-2; D gene ambiguous. V was shortened by 8 bases and J by 5 bases, with 18 bases between the two germline ends. The CDR3 covers 15 residues. Germline CDR1 and CDR2: MNHEY and SMNVEV (reference sequence). The CDR3 spells CASSPVRNPTGELFF. In DNA, the CDR3 is TGTGCCAGCTCCCCCGTCCGTAATCCTACCGGGGAGCTGTTTTTT.

The gene calls are TRBV5-1 and TRBJ2-3, with 8 bases identical to TRBD1. Germline assignment: CDR1 SGHRS and CDR2 YFSETQ. CDR3 length: 15 amino acids. V shed 4 bases and J 4 bases; nucleotides not matched to a gene: 8. CDR3 sequence reads: CASSKTGVIADTQYF. CDR3 nucleotide sequence: TGCGCCAGCAGCAAGACAGGGGTAATTGCAGATACGCAGTATTTT.

This CDR3 reads CASSQDRNYGYTF. The CDR3 nucleotides are TGTGCCAGCAGCCAAGACAGAAACTATGGCTACACCTTC. This chain uses TRBV7-6 with TRBJ1-2; tentatively, D is TRBD1 (5 bases). The V and J ends lost 5 bases and 2 bases respectively, with 9 bases between them. CDR3 length equals 13 residues. The germline CDR1 and CDR2 sequences are SGHVS and FNYEAQ. The full variable domain, its missing parts supplied by reference TRBV7-6 and TRBJ1-2, is GAGVSQSPRYKVTKRGQDVALRCDPISGHVSLYWYRQALGQGPEFLTYFNYEAQQDKSGLPNDRFSAERPEGSISTLTIQRTEQRDSAMYRCASSQDRNYGYTFGSGTRLTVV.

Only one count was recorded for this clone. CDR3 in amino acids: CAWRQDSILRNTIYF. CDR3 nucleotide sequence: TGTGCCTGGAGACAGGATTCTATTCTGAGAAACACCATATATTTT. This chain uses TRBV30 with TRBJ1-3; the D gene is possibly TRBD1 (5 bases). CDR1 is GTSNPN and CDR2 is SVGIG in the germline V gene (reference sequence). V gave up 3 bases and J gave up 5 bases, with 17 bases separating them. The length of the CDR3 is 15 residues.

The chain links TRBV5-1 to TRBJ1-4; 7 bases fit TRBD1. J gave up 7 bases and V 1 base, and 10 bases lay outside the gene matches. Per the germline V gene, CDR1 is SGHRS and CDR2 is YFSETQ. This CDR3 is 16 amino acids long. The CDR3 nucleotides are TGCGCCAGCAGCTTGTTCTCGGAAGGGGGCAGTGAAAAACTGTTTTTT. Its translation is CASSLFSEGGSEKLFF.

The sample holds one count of this clone. V gene TRBV6-5 combines with J gene TRBJ1-4; TRBD1 is a possible D gene (5 bases). Germline CDR1 reads MNHEY; CDR2 reads SVGAGI. V was trimmed by 6 bases and J by 4 bases, leaving 6 bases between them. The CDR3 has 12 residues. In DNA, the CDR3 is TGTGCCAGCAGGCAGGGTAATGAAAAACTGTTTTTT. Its translation is CASRQGNEKLFF.